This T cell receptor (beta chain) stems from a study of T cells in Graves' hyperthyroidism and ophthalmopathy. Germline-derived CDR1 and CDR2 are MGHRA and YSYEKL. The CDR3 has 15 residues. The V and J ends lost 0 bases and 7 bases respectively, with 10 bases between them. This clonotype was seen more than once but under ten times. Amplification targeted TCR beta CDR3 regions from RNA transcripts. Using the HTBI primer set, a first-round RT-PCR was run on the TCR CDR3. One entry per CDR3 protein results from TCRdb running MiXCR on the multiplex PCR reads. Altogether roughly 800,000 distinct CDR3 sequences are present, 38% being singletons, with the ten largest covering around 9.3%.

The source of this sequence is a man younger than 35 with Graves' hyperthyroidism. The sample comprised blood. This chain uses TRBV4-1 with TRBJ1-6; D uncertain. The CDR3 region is CASSQDRRDNSPLHF. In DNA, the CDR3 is TGCGCCAGCAGCCAAGACCGCAGAGACAATTCACCCCTCCACTTT.